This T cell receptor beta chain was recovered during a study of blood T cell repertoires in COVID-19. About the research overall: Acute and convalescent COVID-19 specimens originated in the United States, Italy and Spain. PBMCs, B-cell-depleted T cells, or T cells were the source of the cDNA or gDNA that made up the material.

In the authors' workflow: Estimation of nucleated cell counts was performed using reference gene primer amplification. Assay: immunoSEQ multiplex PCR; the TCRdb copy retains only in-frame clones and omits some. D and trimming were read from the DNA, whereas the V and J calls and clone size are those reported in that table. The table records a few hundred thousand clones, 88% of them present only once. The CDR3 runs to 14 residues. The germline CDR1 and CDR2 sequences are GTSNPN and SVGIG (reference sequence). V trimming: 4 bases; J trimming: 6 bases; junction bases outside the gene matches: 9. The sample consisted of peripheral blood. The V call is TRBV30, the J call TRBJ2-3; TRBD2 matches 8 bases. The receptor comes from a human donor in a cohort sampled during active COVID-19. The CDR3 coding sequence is TGTGCCTGGATAGCGGGGCGGGAGGCGGATACGCAGTATTTT. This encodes CAWIAGREADTQYF.